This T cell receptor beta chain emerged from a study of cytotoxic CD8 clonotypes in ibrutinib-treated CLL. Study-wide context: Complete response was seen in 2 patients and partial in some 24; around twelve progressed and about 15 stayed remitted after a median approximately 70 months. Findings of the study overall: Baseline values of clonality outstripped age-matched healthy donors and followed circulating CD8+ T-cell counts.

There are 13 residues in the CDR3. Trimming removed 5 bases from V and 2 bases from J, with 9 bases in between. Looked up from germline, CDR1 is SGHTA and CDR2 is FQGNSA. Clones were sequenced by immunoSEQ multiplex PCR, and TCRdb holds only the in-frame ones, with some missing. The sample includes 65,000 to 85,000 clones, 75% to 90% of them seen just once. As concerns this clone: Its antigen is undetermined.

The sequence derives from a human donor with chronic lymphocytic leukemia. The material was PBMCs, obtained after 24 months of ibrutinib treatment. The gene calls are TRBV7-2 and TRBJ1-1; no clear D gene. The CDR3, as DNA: TGTGCCAGCAGCCATGGCAGTAACACTGAAGCTTTCTTT. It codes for CASSHGSNTEAFF.